This T cell receptor (beta chain) comes out of a study of blood T cell repertoires in COVID-19. Study details: The cDNA or gDNA used as material had been derived from T cells, B-cell-depleted T cells, or PBMCs.

Original data processing: Researchers report that nucleated cell counts were estimated from reference gene primer amplification. Libraries were prepared by immunoSEQ multiplex PCR; TCRdb keeps only in-frame clonotypes and omits some of them. V, J and clone size reflect that table, while D and trimming were determined from the DNA. The sample consists of almost 250,000 clones, around 86% of them appearing once. Germline V gene sequence: CDR1 MDHEN, CDR2 SYDVKM. This CDR3 is built from 17 residues. Germline trimming cut 6 bases from V and 0 bases from J; bases unmatched to any gene: 11. This sequence was found in a woman aged 60-75 years who had recovered from COVID-19. The sample was peripheral blood. The chain uses TRBV28 and TRBJ1-5, with TRBD1 matching 7 bases. CDR3 bases: TGTGCCAGCAGGATCATCCGAGGGGGCTATAGCAATCAGCCCCAGCATTTT. Its translation is CASRIIRGGYSNQPQHF.